In its sample, the clone carrying this T cell receptor beta chain was seen many times. Its antigen is unknown. One end of the junction does not line up with germline, which may come from a read error. Not enrolled were patients with uncontrolled infection, other autoimmune disease, pregnancy or lactation. The record originates from a study of T cells in Graves' hyperthyroidism and ophthalmopathy. The germline V gene encodes CDR1 SGHRS and CDR2 YFSETQ. The CDR3 consists of 13 residues. Study-wide points: The model predicted ophthalmopathy a median roughly 6.5 months before onset. Blood shared most expanded thyroid clonotypes above 0.001.

The investigators amplified TCR beta CDR3 regions from RNA transcripts. With the HTBI primer set, the TCR CDR3 went through a first round of RT-PCR. MiXCR, applied by TCRdb to the multiplex PCR reads, yields one record per CDR3 protein. The sample holds approximately 600,000 distinct CDR3 sequences; around 16% are singletons and the top ten take approximately 3.8%. Sequencing was done on a sample of blood. The receptor's source is a woman aged 25 to 39 with Graves' hyperthyroidism. The rearrangement joins TRBV5-1 to TRBJ1-1; the match to TRBD1 covers 7 bases. CDR3 in amino acids: CASTRDRNTEAFF. DNA for the CDR3: TGTGCCAGCACCAGGGACAGGAACACTGAAGCTTTCTTT.